A selection of T cell receptor beta chains follows, all from one sample in a study of T cell responses to AZD1222 COVID-19 vaccine. Profiled with immunoSEQ multiplex PCR; TCRdb holds only in-frame clones, not every one. The data contain about 120,000 clones, about 93% of them singletons. The sequencing used peripheral blood, collected 28 days after the second AZD1222 dose. Source of these receptors: an adult who received the AZD1222 COVID-19 vaccine. Both conserved end residues are trimmed from each CDR3.

j_gene	v_gene	CDR3aa
TRBJ2-2	TRBV19	ASSIGLAGGNTGELF
TRBJ2-1	TRBV4-3	ASSQSYRSYNEQF
TRBJ2-6	TRBV5-1	ASSLESSGANVLT
TRBJ1-2	TRBV5-7	ASSRTQGFDYGYT
TRBJ2-3	TRBV10-3	AISESFRGNTDTQY
TRBJ1-1	TRBV29-1	SVLTGLNTEAF
TRBJ2-7	TRBV3-1/TRBV3-2	ASSPIRTGAAMEQY
TRBJ2-3	TRBV11-2	ASNRGGSTDTQY
TRBJ1-3	TRBV12-3/TRBV12-4	ASSLMHGNTIY
TRBJ2-1	TRBV9	ASSAGTGGNEQF
TRBJ2-5	TRBV20-1	SAWTRETQY
TRBJ1-1	TRBV7-2	ASSLVGQGNTEAF
TRBJ1-5	TRBV3-1/TRBV3-2	ASSRQGGQPQH
TRBJ2-2	TRBV10-3	AISSGSPGGGELF
TRBJ2-3	TRBV7-9	ASSLGGRSYTQY
TRBJ1-1	TRBV24-1	ATNNDTEAF
TRBJ2-3	TRBV7-9	ASLGTSGRYTQY
TRBJ1-5	TRBV6-2/TRBV6-3	ASSPGGKGSNQPQH
TRBJ1-2	TRBV7-9	ASSFGDRVKYGYT
TRBJ2-1	TRBV20-1	SASYLVYNEQF
TRBJ2-7	TRBV6-2/TRBV6-3	ASSLGGEQY
TRBJ1-1	TRBV29-1	SAAGNMNTEAF
TRBJ1-5	TRBV3-1/TRBV3-2	ASGQGRNQPQH
TRBJ2-3	TRBV27	ASSGRDGTSTDTQY
TRBJ1-2	TRBV7-9	AQGGDLNYGYT
TRBJ1-5	TRBV10-3	AISESTGGSNQPQH
TRBJ2-6	TRBV11-2	ASSLDGTGTSVLT
TRBJ2-2	TRBV6-1	ASSENPSYTGELF
TRBJ2-5	TRBV29-1	SVAQETQY